This T cell receptor beta chain was identified during a study of CD8 T cells in Susac syndrome (dated by TCRdb to the late 2010s). General notes on the study: Whether CD8+ T cell activation and differentiation in Susac syndrome was antigen driven was tested using repertoire sequencing. CD8+ T cell repertoire clonality was compared between eleven to twelve healthy donors, approximately 14 Susac syndrome patients and 15 multiple sclerosis patients. Results and caveats for the whole study, not just this receptor: The study acknowledged that relatively few individuals were included in the TCR sequencing and HLA analysis.

In regard to this clonotype: No cognate antigen has been identified for it. Per-base quality was not reported, and no clone a single base away is much larger than it.

Peripheral blood CD8+ and CD4+ T cells from healthy donors, Susac syndrome patients and multiple sclerosis patients were profiled using high-throughput TCR beta sequencing. Healthy donors were included as age- and sex-matched controls. CD8+ TEMRA cells were enriched by FACS, while bulk CD8+ and CD4+ T cells were purified by magnetic negative isolation. Blood was collected in EDTA tubes and processed within 24 hours, with PBMCs isolated through density gradient centrifugation. PBMCs intended for TCR sequencing were cryopreserved in liquid nitrogen and were subsequently thawed in a 37 degrees C water bath. A purity of at least 90% was achieved for sorted or isolated CD4+, CD8+ and CD8+ TEMRA cells. RNA was extracted using the RNeasy kit, and roughly 0.45 to 1 microgram was reverse transcribed with random hexamers. The immunoSEQ multiplex PCR assay, which covers 54 Vbeta and 13 Jbeta segments, was used to amplify TCR beta CDR3 regions. PCR amplification bias was corrected using a synthetic template baseline for primer optimization and computational correction. The source study handled its data this way. Only productive sequences were kept, with reads annotated to V, D and J genes according to IMGT and analyzed in immunoSEQ Analyzer. Clonality was calculated as one minus the Shannon entropy normalized by log2 of the number of productive unique sequences. Public and private clones were assessed among the 100 most prevalent clones of each patient and control. Clones were defined as Susac-specific if absent from the healthy and MS cohorts, from 1052 published viral clones and from other ImmuneACCESS disease sequences. TCRdb trimmed public reads at Q25 via fastp, called clones via MiXCR and kept in-frame beta chains. All rows with the same CDR3 protein become a single entry with the most common DNA and genes. These V and J calls originate from TCRdb's pipeline instead of the authors' own analysis. This sample holds about 47,000 distinct CDR3 sequences; almost 95% were observed only once. The ten largest clones take up around 0.38% of the sample.

The germline V end is reduced by 4 bases and the J end by 2 bases; junction bases left unmatched: 11. The CDR3 holds 17 amino acids from the cysteine to the phenylalanine. Only the CDR3 DNA is retained, 51 bases long and in frame from the first base. Via the germline V gene, CDR1 is SGHVS and CDR2 FQNEAQ. The sequence is built from TRBV7-8 and TRBJ1-1; 9 bases in the middle match TRBD1. The source of this sequence is a human donor in good health. Sequencing used CD8+ T cells from PBMCs. The nucleotides are TGTGCCAGCAGCTCTAGGCCCGGGACAGGGACTAACACTGAAGCTTTCTTT. Its protein reads: CASSSRPGTGTNTEAFF.